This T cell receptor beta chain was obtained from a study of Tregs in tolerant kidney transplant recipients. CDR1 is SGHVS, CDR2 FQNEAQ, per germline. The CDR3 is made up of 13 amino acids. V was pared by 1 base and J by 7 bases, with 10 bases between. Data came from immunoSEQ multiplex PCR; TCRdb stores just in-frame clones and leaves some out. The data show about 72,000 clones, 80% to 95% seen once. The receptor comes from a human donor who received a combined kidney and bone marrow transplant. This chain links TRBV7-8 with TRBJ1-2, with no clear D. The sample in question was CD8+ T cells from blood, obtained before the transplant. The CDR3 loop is CASSLGSDFGYTF. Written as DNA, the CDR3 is TGTGCCAGCAGCTTAGGGTCTGACTTTGGCTACACCTTC.